These 15 T cell receptor beta chains originate from one sample sequenced in a study of cytomegalovirus exposure and HLA in healthy donors. This PCR relied on a set of 60 Vbeta primers and 13 Jbeta primers. The protocol was immunoSEQ multiplex PCR, while the TCRdb copy is restricted to in-frame clones and leaves out a portion. The repertoire has about 220,000 clones, about 79% of them found once; the top ten carry approximately 1.8%. The sample taken for sequencing was PBMCs. Receptor source: a male donor in good health and CMV-seronegative.

This clone was counted only a few times. The CDR3 sequence: CASSDLLDRRFAQAPTDTQYF. CDR3 in DNA: TGTGCCAGCAGTGACCTGCTGGACAGGCGCTTTGCCCAAGCCCCCACAGATACGCAGTATTTT. The J gene is TRBJ2-3, the V gene TRBV2; 7 bases agree with TRBD1. V was pared by 3 bases and J by 2 bases, with 23 bases of the junction left unmatched. Germline CDR1 reads SNHLY; CDR2 reads FYNNEI. This CDR3 is built from 21 residues.

CDR3 region: CASSPGPFAGRTDTQYF. Here the CDR3 DNA reads TGTGCCAGCAGTCCAGGTCCCTTCGCGGGGCGCACAGATACGCAGTATTTT. The gene calls are TRBV7-2 and TRBJ2-3; TRBD2 might be the D (6 bases). The CDR3 length is 17 residues. Germline loops: CDR1 SGHTA, CDR2 FQGNSA. The V gene lost 6 bases and the J gene lost 1 base, with 20 bases spanning the gap.

This clone was seen a few times. The chain combines TRBV4-3 with TRBJ2-1, with 14 bases fitting TRBD2. CDR3 size: 15 residues. Per the germline V gene, CDR1 is LGHNA and CDR2 is YSLEER. V trimming: 4 bases; J trimming: 7 bases; junction bases outside the gene matches: 3. The CDR3 sequence is CASSLGLAGGNEQFF. The CDR3 DNA reads TGCGCCAGCAGCCTAGGACTAGCGGGAGGAAATGAGCAGTTCTTC.

The rearrangement joins TRBV6-1 to TRBJ2-1, with TRBD2 matching 9 bases. Germline trimming cut 3 bases from V and 3 bases from J; bases unmatched to any gene: 18. The length of the CDR3 is 20 residues. The V gene's germline CDR1 is MNHNS and CDR2 SASEGT. CDR3 sequence: CASSDASGMGGIRGYNEQFF. As DNA, the CDR3 is TGTGCCAGCAGTGACGCTAGCGGGATGGGGGGGATCAGGGGCTACAATGAGCAGTTCTTC.

This chain uses TRBV7-2 with TRBJ2-7; no clear D. V was cut by 3 bases and J by 2 bases, with 8 bases left in between. Germline V gene data show CDR1 as SGHTA and CDR2 as FQGNSA. This CDR3 contains 13 residues. CDR3 DNA sequence: TGTGCCAGCAGCTTGGCCAGAACCTACGAGCAGTACTTC. Protein: CASSLARTYEQYF. The whole variable domain, filled in from reference TRBV7-2 and TRBJ2-7, reads GAGVSQSPSNKVTEKGKDVELRCDPISGHTALYWYRQSLGQGLEFLIYFQGNSAPDKSGLPSDRFSAERTGGSVSTLTIQRTQQEDSAVYLCASSLARTYEQYFGPGTRLTVT.

Only one count was recorded for this clone. This rearrangement joins TRBV30 to TRBJ1-6; 8 bases map to TRBD1. Germline lookup yields CDR1 GTSNPN and CDR2 SVGIG (reference sequence). V lost 4 bases, J lost 0 bases, and 11 bases stayed unmatched. The CDR3 runs 18 residues. The CDR3 sequence: CAWKKPGQESSYNSPLHF. The CDR3 DNA is TGTGCCTGGAAAAAACCGGGACAGGAGAGCTCCTATAATTCACCCCTCCACTTT.

The V gene is TRBV5-4, the J gene TRBJ2-1, with 9 bases that match TRBD2. With V trimmed by 2 bases and J by 1 base, 1 base remained unmatched. The CDR3 covers 15 residues. Germline V gene sequence: CDR1 SGHNT, CDR2 YYREEE (reference sequence). In nucleotides, the CDR3 is TGTGCCAGCAGCTTTAGCGGGAGTTCCTACAATGAGCAGTTCTTC. This translates into CASSFSGSSYNEQFF.

The chain combines TRBV6-6 with TRBJ1-6; D is perhaps TRBD1 (6 bases). The CDR3 totals 15 residues. CDR1 and CDR2 (germline): MNHNY, SVGAGI (reference sequence). Trimming cost V 6 bases and J 7 bases, with 16 bases left between them. The CDR3 protein is CASSRDRSWNSPLHF. The CDR3 bases are TGTGCCAGCAGCCGAGACAGGTCCTGGAATTCACCCCTCCACTTT.

The chain combines TRBV27 with TRBJ2-5; 9 bases fit TRBD2. Germline V lookup: CDR1 MNHEY, CDR2 SMNVEV (reference sequence). CDR3 length equals 16 residues. V shed 5 bases and J 5 bases; nucleotides not matched to a gene: 12. This chain's CDR3 is CASSTGTSSPRETQYF. The CDR3 coding sequence is TGTGCCAGCAGTACTGGGACTAGCTCTCCCAGGGAGACCCAGTACTTC.

The chain joins TRBV5-1 to TRBJ2-5, with 8 positions matching TRBD2. V shed 0 bases, J shed 2 bases, and the junction held 9 bases outside the gene matches. Germline assignment: CDR1 SGHRS and CDR2 YFSETQ. The CDR3 contains 17 residues. This CDR3 is CASSLGVVLADQETQYF. The CDR3 nucleotides read TGCGCCAGCAGCTTGGGAGTGGTACTAGCGGATCAAGAGACCCAGTACTTC.

The chain links TRBV18 to TRBJ2-1; a weak D match, TRBD2 (5 bases). Germline assignment: CDR1 KGHSH and CDR2 LQKENI. The CDR3 runs 15 residues. Trimming shortened V by 1 base and J by 7 bases, and 14 bases separated the two germline ends. CDR3 in DNA: TGTGCCAGCTCACCACTTCCCGGGGAAGTGAATGAGCAGTTCTTC. Protein product: CASSPLPGEVNEQFF. The variable domain in full, with the rest retrieved from reference TRBV18 and TRBJ2-1, is NAGVMQNPRHLVRRRGQEARLRCSPMKGHSHVYWYRQLPEEGLKFMVYLQKENIIDESGMPKERFSAEFPKEGPSILRIQQVVRGDSAAYFCASSPLPGEVNEQFFGPGTRLTVL.

V is TRBV7-2 and J is TRBJ1-4, with D uncertain. Trimming shortened V by 5 bases and J by 8 bases, and 12 bases separated the two germline ends. CDR3 length: 13 residues. Germline assignment: CDR1 SGHTA and CDR2 FQGNSA. The CDR3 DNA sequence: TGTGCCAGCAGCCCCCCGGGTCCCGAAAAACTGTTTTTT. This gives the protein CASSPPGPEKLFF.

The V and J genes are TRBV19 and TRBJ1-2; D call uncertain. This CDR3 is built from 15 residues. Per the germline V gene, CDR1 is LNHDA and CDR2 is SQIVND (reference sequence). The ends were cut back, 3 bases at V and 4 bases at J, with 15 bases in the middle. The CDR3 reads CASSIAGRGGYGYTF. The CDR3 DNA sequence: TGTGCCAGTAGTATCGCGGGCCGCGGAGGCTATGGCTACACCTTC.

V gene TRBV28 combines with J gene TRBJ2-5; TRBD2 matches 10 bases. This CDR3 contains 16 residues. Germline values: CDR1 MDHEN, CDR2 SYDVKM. The V and J ends lost 7 bases and 5 bases, in that order; junction bases with no gene match: 13. The CDR3: CASIPAGLAVGETQYF. The CDR3 DNA follows: TGTGCCAGCATCCCGGCAGGACTAGCGGTAGGGGAGACCCAGTACTTC.

V and J are TRBV12-5 and TRBJ1-1, with 12 bases that match TRBD1. Trimming took 4 bases from V and 3 from J; bases not matched to a gene: 9. CDR1 and CDR2 from the germline V gene are LGHNT and FRNRAP. This CDR3 comprises 17 residues. In DNA form, the CDR3 reads TGTGCTAGTGGTTCCGGGACAGGGGGCTCCCGGGACACTGAAGCTTTCTTT. Translation: CASGSGTGGSRDTEAFF.